This TCR beta chain was recorded in a study of blood T cell repertoires in COVID-19. Background on the study: The United States, Italy and Spain were the sources of the acute and convalescent COVID-19 samples. The cDNA or gDNA used as material had been derived from T cells, B-cell-depleted T cells, or PBMCs.

Original methodology: Reference gene primer amplification in the assay estimated nucleated cell counts. Clones were sequenced by immunoSEQ multiplex PCR, and TCRdb holds only the in-frame ones, with some missing. V, J and clone size derive from that table, while D and trimming were established from the DNA sequence. Here the sample spans about 75,000 clones, about 88% being singletons. Germline-derived CDR1 and CDR2 are LGHNA and YSLEER. The CDR3 totals 15 residues. V lost 1 base and J lost 5; bases outside the gene matches: 5. The source of this sequence is a human donor in a cohort sampled during active COVID-19. The sample taken for sequencing was peripheral blood. The V gene is TRBV4-3, the J gene TRBJ2-5; 9 bases are a match to TRBD1. This CDR3 is CASSQGTGGMETQYF. DNA for the CDR3: TGCGCCAGCAGCCAAGGCACAGGGGGCATGGAGACCCAGTACTTC.